This T cell receptor beta chain was recorded in a study of cytomegalovirus exposure and HLA in healthy donors. General observations from the study: Analyses of presence/absence relied on an assumption of roughly uniform sequencing depth across donors. Evidence from a later analysis indicated that most CMV-associated TCR beta chains looked HLA-restricted. Later analysis found that TCR beta chains associated with HLA were more clonally expanded than other, equally common chains. Earlier analysis yielded a pattern in which most TCR beta V segments were productive about 90% or about 30% of the time.

The ends lost 2 bases at V and 2 bases at J; junction bases unmatched: 1. The germline V gene encodes CDR1 MDHEN and CDR2 SYDVKM. The CDR3 loop spans 15 amino acids. PCR involved 60 Vbeta and 13 Jbeta primers. Method: immunoSEQ multiplex PCR; TCRdb's copy keeps in-frame clones and lacks some. The sample includes 150,000 to 200,000 clones, more than 70% of them seen just once. With regard to this clone: Its specificity is not known.

The chain carries TRBV28 and TRBJ2-3; 10 bases align to TRBD2. The sequence derives from a man in his sixties in good health and CMV-seronegative. The sequencing sample was made of PBMCs. The CDR3 coding sequence is TGTGCCAGCAGTTTAAGCGGGGGGGACACAGATACGCAGTATTTT. This translates into CASSLSGGDTDTQYF.